The sequence of this TCR beta chain was determined in a study of T cells expressing NK-cell markers. Overall study context: Obtained from sorted CD3+CD56+NKG2C+, CD3+CD56+NKG2C- and CD3+CD56-NKG2C+ T cells were the TCR beta repertoires. Eight donors were sequenced, of whom seven were HCMV-seropositive, while the remaining one was HCMV-seronegative. Whole-study findings and limits: Whether expanded NKG2C+ T cell clones were HCMV-specific remained unclear.

With the 5' RACE reads reprocessed, TCRdb shows one record per CDR3 protein and no DNA. This sample contains some 390,000 distinct CDR3 sequences. As to this clonotype: Its antigen is as yet unknown.

The material sequenced was blood T cells: a sorted CD56 or NKG2C T cell subset, CD4+ or CD8+ T cells, or bulk PBMC T cells (not recorded which). The TCR sequence derives from a woman aged 50 to 60 in good health.

The CDR3 sequence is CSARDTLLGGYTF. This chain joins TRBV20-1 and TRBJ1-2. The CDR3 totals 13 residues. Germline V gene data show CDR1 as DFQATT and CDR2 as SNEGSKA (reference sequence).